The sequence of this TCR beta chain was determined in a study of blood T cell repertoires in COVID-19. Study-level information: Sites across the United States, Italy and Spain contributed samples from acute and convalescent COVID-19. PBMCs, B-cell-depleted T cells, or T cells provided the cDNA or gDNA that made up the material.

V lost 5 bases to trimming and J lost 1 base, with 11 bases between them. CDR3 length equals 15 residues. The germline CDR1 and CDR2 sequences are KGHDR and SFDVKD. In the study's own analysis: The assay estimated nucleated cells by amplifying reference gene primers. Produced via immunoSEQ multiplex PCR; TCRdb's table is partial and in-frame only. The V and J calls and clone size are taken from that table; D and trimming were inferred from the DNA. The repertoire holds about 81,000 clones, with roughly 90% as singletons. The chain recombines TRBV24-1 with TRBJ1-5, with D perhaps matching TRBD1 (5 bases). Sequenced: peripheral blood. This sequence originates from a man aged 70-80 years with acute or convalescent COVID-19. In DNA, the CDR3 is TGTGCCACCAGTGGGGGCAGAAGAAGCAATCAGCCCCAGCATTTT. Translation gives CATSGGRRSNQPQHF.